Included here is one TCR beta chain sequence, with context. This receptor's antigen is unknown. Base qualities were left out, and no much larger clone turns up one base away. Participants in the prospective study were aged roughly 18 to 89 years, lived in 20 to 25 United States geographic areas, and enrolled through a virtual design. In the prospective study, participants were assigned to cohorts based on the clinical history participants reported in a screening survey and a study questionnaire. Recovered participants in ImmuneRACE Cohort 3 were defined by two consecutive negative NP/OP PCR tests, clearance by a healthcare professional, or resolution of symptoms. In the prospective study, whole blood, serum and a nasopharyngeal or oropharyngeal swab were collected from each participant by mobile phlebotomists. Prospective study participants could optionally give additional blood draws and questionnaires over a roughly two-month period. Before DNA extraction, blood samples from the prospective study were shipped at room temperature or frozen.

This sample was included in a study of blood T cell repertoires in COVID-19 (dated by TCRdb to about 2020). Broadly, across the study: Collaborator samples came from the United States, Italy and Spain and covered acute and convalescent phases of COVID-19. The prospective study material was composed of cDNA or gDNA derived from T cells, B-cell-depleted T cells, or PBMCs. The dataset comprised deeply sampled blood TCRbeta repertoires from subjects exposed to, actively infected with, or recovered from COVID-19. The repertoires were made available in a free public database intended to serve as a resource for research on the immune response to SARS-CoV-2. Samples came from the ongoing ImmuneRACE study (first 160 participants) plus 1,254 subjects from 6 global collaborators. A de-identified subject ID, COVID-19 status, age in years and sex were almost always included in the sample metadata. Where HLA class I and class II types were available, the types were taken from metadata supplied by the sample provider, not from assay-based typing. General conclusions and limits of the study: The quantity of clinical and demographic metadata differed by source and by participant and was supplied without curation.

TCRbeta CDR3 regions were amplified from genomic DNA by means of the immunoSEQ Assay, a bias-controlled multiplex PCR. Concerning the study's data processing: The number of nucleated cells in each sample was estimated from the amplification of reference gene primers within the assay. To quantify the absolute abundance of each unique TCRbeta CDR3 rearrangement, sequence reads were collapsed and filtered. For each sample, productive Simpson clonality was calculated as the square root of Simpson's diversity index over productive rearrangements. The source is immuneACCESS, and TCRdb retained only in-frame sequences with V and J called. Part of the clones is not carried over; for the studies checked, unresolved V genes explain less than half of this, and the remainder is unexplained. That table is the source of V, J and clone size, and D and trimming were worked out from the DNA. The sample table shows 250,000 to 350,000 clones, and roughly 90% are seen once. The ten largest clonotypes hold roughly 20% of the sample.

Taken from the germline V gene, the CDR1 and CDR2 loops are MDHEN and SYDVKM. The junction carries 14 bases between V and J, which are trimmed by 2 bases and 7 bases respectively. Taken from cysteine to phenylalanine, the CDR3 has 15 residues. CDR3 DNA is the only sequence kept; it has 45 bases, read in frame from the first base. The sequence was collected from a woman in her 30s who had recovered from COVID-19. The receptor chain draws on TRBV28 and TRBJ2-2; the D gene cannot be named for sure. Material: PBMCs or T cells enriched from blood (not recorded which). The encoded CDR3 is CASSLVLVSVGELFF. The nucleotide sequence is TGTGCCAGCAGTTTAGTCCTAGTAAGCGTCGGGGAGCTGTTTTTT.